This T cell receptor (beta chain) was profiled in a study of post-analysis software for immune sequencing data. Background on the study: Disease courses included relapsing-remitting, secondary progressive and progressive-relapsing multiple sclerosis.

Comment on this clonotype: Antigen unknown.

The TCR beta cDNA libraries contained unique molecular identifiers. From around 0.96 to 9.9 million T cells, about 500,000 cDNA molecules were obtained. TCRdb recomputed calls from the PCR reads with MiXCR, one row per CDR3 protein. The sample has hundreds of thousands of distinct CDR3 sequences; 55% to 60% are singletons. Germline loops: CDR1 DFQATT, CDR2 SNEGSKA (reference sequence). V was clipped by 6 bases and J by 8 bases, with 19 bases between them. The CDR3 runs 13 residues. General study findings and limits: The five TRBV segments detected at higher frequency in patients than in controls included TRBV5-6, TRBV5-1 and TRBV20-1. There was significantly lower normalized Chao1 diversity in multiple sclerosis patients than in controls. Strong co-clustering by F measure was evident for samples that had been prepared in the same batch.

This receptor was taken from a girl aged 2-9 years with multiple sclerosis. The chain recombines TRBV20-1 with TRBJ1-2, with D maybe TRBD1 (5 bases). The material sequenced was blood. CDR3 in DNA: TGCAGTGCACCCTTATGGGGGGAGGACGGCTACACCTTC. Translation gives CSAPLWGEDGYTF.